What follows are 13 T cell receptor beta chains derived from one specimen sequenced in a study of cytomegalovirus exposure and HLA in healthy donors. The PCR employed 60 Vbeta primers together with 13 Jbeta primers. Using immunoSEQ multiplex PCR, the repertoire was profiled, and TCRdb retains in-frame clones only, with some absent. This sample's table reports 95,000 to 150,000 clones. The sample was PBMCs. These receptors were taken from a young man in good health and CMV-seronegative.

V is TRBV7-9 and J is TRBJ1-1; 9 bases fit TRBD1. J was trimmed by 4 bases and V by 3 bases; bases with no gene match: 9. CDR3 length equals 16 residues. CDR1 is SEHNR, CDR2 FQNEAQ, per germline (reference sequence). The chain's CDR3 is CASSFPGQGKSTEAFF. The CDR3 nucleotides read TGTGCCAGCAGCTTCCCTGGACAGGGGAAAAGCACTGAAGCTTTCTTT.

This chain connects TRBV7-9 to TRBJ1-2, with D tentatively TRBD1 (6 bases). Trimming took 2 bases from V and 4 from J, leaving 17 bases between them. This CDR3 spans 16 amino acids. Germline CDR1 and CDR2: SEHNR and FQNEAQ (reference sequence). DNA of the CDR3: TGTGCCAGCAGCTTATCTTGGGAAGAGGGGGTCTATGGCTACACCTTC. Its protein is CASSLSWEEGVYGYTF.

The rearrangement uses TRBV30 and TRBJ1-4; 7 nucleotides line up with TRBD1. Trimming took 1 base from V and 14 from J; bases not matched to a gene: 4. The CDR3 covers 11 residues. The germline gives CDR1 GTSNPN, CDR2 SVGIG (reference sequence). The CDR3 sequence: CAWSGGQRLFF. The CDR3 DNA is TGTGCCTGGAGTGGGGGACAGAGGCTGTTTTTT. Drawing the rest from reference TRBV30 and TRBJ1-4, the complete variable domain is SQTIHQWPATLVQPVGSPLSLECTVEGTSNPNLYWYRQAAGRGLQLLFYSVGIGQISSEVPQNLSASRPQDRQFILSSKKLLLSDSGFYLCAWSGGQRLFFGSGTQLSVL.

V gene TRBV7-6 combines with J gene TRBJ1-2, with TRBD1 identical over 9 bases. Germline loops: CDR1 SGHVS, CDR2 FNYEAQ. V trimming: 1 base; J trimming: 7 bases; junction bases outside the gene matches: 10. The CDR3 sequence is 16 residues long. The CDR3 DNA reads as TGTGCCAGCAGCTTAGGGGGAGCCGGGACAGGGTTTGGCTACACCTTC. Its protein product is CASSLGGAGTGFGYTF.

Concerning this clone: Its ends do not fully match the called genes, so a read error is possible. The chain links TRBV2 to TRBJ1-1; 8 bases align to TRBD1. Germline V CDR1 and CDR2: SNHLY, FYNNEI. The CDR3 sequence is 14 residues long. CDR3 in amino acids: CASGEVAGGPVYYF. CDR3 DNA sequence: TGTGCCAGCGGTGAAGTTGCAGGGGGCCCCGTCTATTACTTT.

A note on this clone: This specimen includes other DNA sequences encoding the same CDR3. This chain connects TRBV5-4 to TRBJ2-1; the D is unclear. Trimming took off 0 bases at V and 6 bases at J, with 7 bases between the two ends. Germline V gene lookup returns CDR1 SGHNT and CDR2 YYREEE (reference sequence). The CDR3 spans 13 residues. The CDR3 DNA reads TGTGCCAGCAGCTTGGTCGCCAGCAATGAGCAGTTCTTC. Translating gives CASSLVASNEQFF. Based on the CDR3 plus reference TRBV5-4 and TRBJ2-1, the full variable domain is ETGVTQSPTHLIKTRGQQVTLRCSSQSGHNTVSWYQQALGQGPQFIFQYYREEENGRGNFPPRFSGLQFPNYSSELNVNALELDDSALYLCASSLVASNEQFFGPGTRLTVL.

The rearrangement links TRBV9 to TRBJ1-4; D possibly corresponds to TRBD1 (5 bases). The V and J ends lost 0 bases and 8 bases respectively, with 17 bases between them. Germline V CDR1 and CDR2: SGDLS, YYNGEE. This CDR3 comprises 16 residues. The CDR3 DNA sequence: TGTGCCAGCAGCGTAGGGGGGGGTCGAGGTTGGGAAAAACTGTTTTTT. It encodes CASSVGGGRGWEKLFF.

The chain couples TRBV19 to TRBJ1-5; the D gene is possibly TRBD1 (5 bases). CDR1 LNHDA and CDR2 SQIVND come from the germline V gene (reference sequence). This CDR3 region has 16 residues. V was clipped by 5 bases and J by 6 bases, with 20 bases between them. CDR3 sequence reads: CASSAEGRGISQPQHF. The CDR3 bases are TGTGCCAGTAGTGCAGAGGGACGGGGGATAAGTCAGCCCCAGCATTTT.

V is TRBV10-1 and J is TRBJ2-3; D call uncertain. V was shortened by 4 bases and J by 2 bases, with 13 bases between the two germline ends. This CDR3 comprises 15 residues. Germline V gives CDR1 WNHNN, CDR2 SYGVQD (reference sequence). CDR3 in DNA: TGCGCCAGCAGTGGAGAGCTAGGAGTCACAGATACGCAGTATTTT. Amino acids: CASSGELGVTDTQYF.

The V gene is TRBV4-1, the J gene TRBJ2-6; the D is unclear. The CDR3 extends over 17 amino acids. Trimming removed 4 bases from V and 0 bases from J, with 13 bases in between. CDR1 MGHRA and CDR2 YSYEKL come from the germline V gene. Here the CDR3 reads CASSPLKWLSGANVLTF. Written as DNA, the CDR3 is TGCGCCAGCAGCCCTCTTAAGTGGCTCTCTGGGGCCAACGTCCTGACTTTC.

This rearrangement joins TRBV4-1 to TRBJ1-5; D is unclear. Germline CDR1 and CDR2: MGHRA and YSYEKL. V lost 0 bases, J lost 9 bases, and 12 bases lay in between. There are 14 residues in the CDR3. CDR3 sequence: CASSQDEGRRPQHF. In DNA, the CDR3 is TGCGCCAGCAGCCAAGACGAGGGCAGGCGGCCCCAGCATTTT.

J is TRBJ2-7 and V is TRBV6-5; TRBD1 might be the D (6 bases). Germline CDR1 MNHEY, CDR2 SVGAGI. This CDR3 is 14 amino acids long. Trimming removed 6 bases at V and 0 bases at J, with 12 bases between. CDR3 nucleotide sequence: TGTGCCAGCAGAACAGGGATGAACTCCTACGAGCAGTACTTC. It is translated as CASRTGMNSYEQYF.

The chain employs TRBV19 and TRBJ2-1; TRBD1 matches 9 bases. CDR3 length: 16 amino acids. The germline CDR1 and CDR2 sequences are LNHDA and SQIVND (reference sequence). J gave up 4 bases and V 5 bases, and 9 bases lay outside the gene matches. Here the CDR3 reads CASSPSGTGPYNEQFF. CDR3 bases: TGTGCCAGTAGTCCCTCCGGGACAGGGCCTTACAATGAGCAGTTCTTC. The full variable domain, rest sourced from reference TRBV19 and TRBJ2-1, is DGGITQSPKYLFRKEGQNVTLSCEQNLNHDAMYWYRQDPGQGLRLIYYSQIVNDFQKGDIAEGYSVSREKKESFPLTVTSAQKNPTAFYLCASSPSGTGPYNEQFFGPGTRLTVL.